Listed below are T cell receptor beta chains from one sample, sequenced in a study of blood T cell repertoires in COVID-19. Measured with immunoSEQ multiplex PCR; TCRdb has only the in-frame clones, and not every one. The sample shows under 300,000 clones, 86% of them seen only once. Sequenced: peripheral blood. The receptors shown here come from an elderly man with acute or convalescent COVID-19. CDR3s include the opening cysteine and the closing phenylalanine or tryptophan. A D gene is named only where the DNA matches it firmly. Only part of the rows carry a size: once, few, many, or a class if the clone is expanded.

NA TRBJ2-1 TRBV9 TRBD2 CASSAQAGSYNEQFF
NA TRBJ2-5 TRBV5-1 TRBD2 CASSSGLAGGSKETQYF
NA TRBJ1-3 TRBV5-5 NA CASSLTQTSISGNTIYF
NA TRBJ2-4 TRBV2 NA CASKHEAAKNIQYF
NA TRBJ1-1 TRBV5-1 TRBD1 CASSRQGNTEAFF
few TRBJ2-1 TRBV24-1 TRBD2 CATSGTSGYNEQFF
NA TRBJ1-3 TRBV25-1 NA CASSALGLSGNTIYF
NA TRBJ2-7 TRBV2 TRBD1 CASSPNDSGQGLEQYF
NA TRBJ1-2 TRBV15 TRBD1 CATSREGQGARGYTF
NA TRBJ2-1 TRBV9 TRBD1 CASSPHETGVNEQFF
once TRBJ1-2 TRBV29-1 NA CSARLGPYGYTF
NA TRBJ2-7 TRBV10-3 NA CAISGDLNSYEQYF
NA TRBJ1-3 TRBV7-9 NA CASLGVPGNTIYF
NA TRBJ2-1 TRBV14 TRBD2 CASSQRGGYNEQFF
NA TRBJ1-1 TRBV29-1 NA CSGGIGEGNTEAFF
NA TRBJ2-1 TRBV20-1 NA CSARGRNEQFF
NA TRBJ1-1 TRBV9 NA CASSPRQDTEAFF
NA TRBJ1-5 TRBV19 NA CASNPSGGGQPQHF
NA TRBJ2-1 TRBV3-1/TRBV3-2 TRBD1 CASSQGWTGANEQFF
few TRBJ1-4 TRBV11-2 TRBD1 CASSWDSRGEKLFF
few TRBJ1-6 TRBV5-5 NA CASSLWEGSASPLHF
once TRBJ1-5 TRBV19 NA CASSIEGGGDQPQHF
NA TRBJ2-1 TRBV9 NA CASSALRARYNEQFF
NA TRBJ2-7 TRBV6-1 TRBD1 CASSELGQDLYEQYF
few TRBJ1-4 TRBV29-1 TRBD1 CSVEDPGQGGKKLFF
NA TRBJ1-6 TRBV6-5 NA CASSPQPVGNSPLHF
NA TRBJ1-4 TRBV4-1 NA CASSQVGIGTNEKLFF
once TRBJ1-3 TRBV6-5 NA CASSLGQTGNTIYF
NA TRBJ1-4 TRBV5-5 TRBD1 CASSSSGQGREKLFF
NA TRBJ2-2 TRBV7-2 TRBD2 CASSLGEGRTGELFF
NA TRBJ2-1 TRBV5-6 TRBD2 CASSSGLAGGTRRNEQFF
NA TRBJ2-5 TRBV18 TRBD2 CASSQGLQETQYF
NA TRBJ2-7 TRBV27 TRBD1 CASSLEGQGIYEQYF
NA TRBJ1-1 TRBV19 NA CASARVGGPMNTEAFF
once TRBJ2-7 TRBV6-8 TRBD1 CASSYYQIGTGSFYEQYF
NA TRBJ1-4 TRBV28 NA CASSVSEKLFF
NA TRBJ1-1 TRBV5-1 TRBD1 CASSWDRGRQAFF
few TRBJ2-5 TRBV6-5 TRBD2 CASRSGTRGTQYF
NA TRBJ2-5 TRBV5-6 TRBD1 CASSWTGGGETQYF
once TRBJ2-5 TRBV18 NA CASSRNGRQETQYF
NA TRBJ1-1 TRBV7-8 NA CASSSYRGESEAFF
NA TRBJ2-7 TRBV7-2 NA CASSPGPAYEQYF
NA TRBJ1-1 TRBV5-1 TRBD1 CASSLGGTGGPNTEAFF
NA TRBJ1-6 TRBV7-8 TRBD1 CASSPHRGRDSPLHF
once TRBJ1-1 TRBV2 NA CASTADTEAFF
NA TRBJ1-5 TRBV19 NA CASSMPGAPQPQHF
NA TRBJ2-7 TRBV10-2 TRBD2 CASKGLVDYEQYF
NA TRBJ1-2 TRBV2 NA CASRGARVDGYTF
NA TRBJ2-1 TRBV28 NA CASSSLGTPSYNEQFF